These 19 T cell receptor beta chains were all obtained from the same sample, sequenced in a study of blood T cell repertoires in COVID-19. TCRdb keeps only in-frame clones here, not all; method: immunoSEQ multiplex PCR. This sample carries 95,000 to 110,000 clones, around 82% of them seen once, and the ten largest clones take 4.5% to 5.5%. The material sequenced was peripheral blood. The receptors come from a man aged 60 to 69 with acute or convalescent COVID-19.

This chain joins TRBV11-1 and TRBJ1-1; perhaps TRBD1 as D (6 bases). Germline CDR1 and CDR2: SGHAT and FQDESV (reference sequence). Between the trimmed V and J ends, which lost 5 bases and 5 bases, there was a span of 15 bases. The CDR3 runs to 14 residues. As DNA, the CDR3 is TGTGCCAGCAGCGTCTTCAGGGGAAGTACTGAAGCTTTCTTT. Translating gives CASSVFRGSTEAFF.

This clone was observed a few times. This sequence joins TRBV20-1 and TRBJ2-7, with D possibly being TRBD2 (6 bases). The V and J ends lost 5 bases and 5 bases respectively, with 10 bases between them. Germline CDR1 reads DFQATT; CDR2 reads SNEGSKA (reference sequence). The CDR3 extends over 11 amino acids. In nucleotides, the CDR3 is TGCAGTGCTGGGGGGTCGAACGAGCAGTACTTC. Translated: CSAGGSNEQYF.

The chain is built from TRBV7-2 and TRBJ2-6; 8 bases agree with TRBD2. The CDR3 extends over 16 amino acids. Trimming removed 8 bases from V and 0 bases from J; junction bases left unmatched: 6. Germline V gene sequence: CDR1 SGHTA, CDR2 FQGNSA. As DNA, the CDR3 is TGTGCCAGCTCCCGGGAGGGTCCCTCTGGGGCCAACGTCCTGACTTTC. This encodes CASSREGPSGANVLTF.

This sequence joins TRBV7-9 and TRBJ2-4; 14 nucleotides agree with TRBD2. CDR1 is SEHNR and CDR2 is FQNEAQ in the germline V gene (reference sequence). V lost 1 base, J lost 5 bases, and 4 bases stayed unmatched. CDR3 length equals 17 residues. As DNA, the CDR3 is TGTGCCAGCAGCTTAGGGACTAGCGGGGGGAACGAAAACATTCAGTACTTC. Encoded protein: CASSLGTSGGNENIQYF.

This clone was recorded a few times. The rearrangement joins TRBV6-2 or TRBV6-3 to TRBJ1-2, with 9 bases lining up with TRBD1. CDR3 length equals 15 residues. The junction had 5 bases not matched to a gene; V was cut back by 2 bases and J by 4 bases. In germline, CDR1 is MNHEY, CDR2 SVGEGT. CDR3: CASSYPQGAFYGYTF. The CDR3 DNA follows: TGTGCCAGCAGTTACCCACAGGGGGCTTTCTATGGCTACACCTTC.

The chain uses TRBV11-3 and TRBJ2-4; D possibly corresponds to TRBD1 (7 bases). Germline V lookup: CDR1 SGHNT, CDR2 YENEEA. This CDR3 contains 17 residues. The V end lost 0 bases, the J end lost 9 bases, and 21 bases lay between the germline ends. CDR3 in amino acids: CASSLDWDSQKGGIQYF. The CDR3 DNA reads TGTGCCAGCAGCTTAGACTGGGACAGCCAAAAGGGGGGCATTCAGTACTTC.

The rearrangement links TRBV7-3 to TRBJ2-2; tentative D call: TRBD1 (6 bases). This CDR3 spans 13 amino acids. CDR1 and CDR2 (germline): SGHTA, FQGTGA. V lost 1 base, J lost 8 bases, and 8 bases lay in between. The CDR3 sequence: CASSLRGQGELFF. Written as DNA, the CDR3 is TGTGCCAGCAGCTTAAGGGGGCAGGGGGAGCTGTTTTTT.

In nucleotides, the CDR3 is TGTGCCAGCAGCACGACACAGGGGAACACTGAAGCTTTCTTT. It translates to CASSTTQGNTEAFF. The V and J genes are TRBV7-2 and TRBJ1-1, with D possibly matching TRBD1 (6 bases). The CDR3 is 14 residues long. V was clipped by 5 bases and J by 1 base, with 11 bases between them. Germline values: CDR1 SGHTA, CDR2 FQGNSA.

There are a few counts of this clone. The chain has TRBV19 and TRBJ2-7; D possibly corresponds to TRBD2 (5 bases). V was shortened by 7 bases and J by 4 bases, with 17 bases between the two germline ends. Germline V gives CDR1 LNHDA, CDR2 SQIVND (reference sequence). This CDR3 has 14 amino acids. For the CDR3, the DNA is TGTGCCAGTAAAGTACACGCCGAGGGTTACGAGCAGTACTTC. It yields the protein CASKVHAEGYEQYF.

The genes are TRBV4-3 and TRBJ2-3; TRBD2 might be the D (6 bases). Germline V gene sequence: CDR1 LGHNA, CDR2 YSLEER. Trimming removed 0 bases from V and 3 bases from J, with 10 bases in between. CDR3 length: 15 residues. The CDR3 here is CASSQDTSRTDTQYF. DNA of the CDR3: TGCGCCAGCAGCCAAGACACTAGCAGGACAGATACGCAGTATTTT.

DNA for the CDR3: TGCGCCAGCAGCGTCAGGACTAGCGGGAGGGCCATTTCCCCGACAGATACGCAGTATTTT. Translation gives CASSVRTSGRAISPTDTQYF. This chain uses TRBV5-1 with TRBJ2-3; TRBD2 aligns across 15 bases. V was clipped by 4 bases and J by 3 bases; unmatched bases: 15. The CDR3 consists of 20 residues. The germline gives CDR1 SGHRS, CDR2 YFSETQ.

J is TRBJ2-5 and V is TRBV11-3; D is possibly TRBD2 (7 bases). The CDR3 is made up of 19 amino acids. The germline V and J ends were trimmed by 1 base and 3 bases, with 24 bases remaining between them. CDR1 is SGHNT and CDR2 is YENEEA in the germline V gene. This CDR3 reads CASSLVLLVGGAGEETQYF. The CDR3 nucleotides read TGTGCCAGCAGCTTAGTGCTTTTGGTGGGGGGGGCCGGAGAAGAGACCCAGTACTTC.

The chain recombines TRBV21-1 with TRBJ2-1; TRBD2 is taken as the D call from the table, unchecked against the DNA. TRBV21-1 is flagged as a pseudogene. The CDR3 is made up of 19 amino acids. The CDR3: CASSKDLAGGLSPYNEQFF. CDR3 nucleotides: TGTGCCAGCAGCAAAGACCTAGCGGGAGGCCTGAGCCCCTACAATGAGCAGTTCTTC.

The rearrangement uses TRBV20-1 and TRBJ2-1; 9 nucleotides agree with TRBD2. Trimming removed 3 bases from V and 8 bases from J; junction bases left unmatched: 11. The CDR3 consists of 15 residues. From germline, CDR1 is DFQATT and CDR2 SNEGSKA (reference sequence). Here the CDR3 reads CSASVNSGSSDEQFF. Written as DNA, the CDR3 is TGCAGTGCTAGTGTGAATAGCGGGAGTTCGGATGAGCAGTTCTTC.

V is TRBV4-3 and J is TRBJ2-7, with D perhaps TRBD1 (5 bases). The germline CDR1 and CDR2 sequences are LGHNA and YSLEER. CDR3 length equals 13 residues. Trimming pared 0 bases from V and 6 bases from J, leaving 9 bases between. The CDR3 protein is CASSQDGAGEQYF. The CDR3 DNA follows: TGCGCCAGCAGCCAAGATGGGGCAGGCGAGCAGTACTTC.

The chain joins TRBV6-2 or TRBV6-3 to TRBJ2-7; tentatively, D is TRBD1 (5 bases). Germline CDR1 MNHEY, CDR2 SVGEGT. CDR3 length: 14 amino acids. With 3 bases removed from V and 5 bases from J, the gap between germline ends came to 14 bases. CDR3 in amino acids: CASSYSAGFHEQYF. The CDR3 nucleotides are TGTGCCAGCAGTTATTCGGCAGGGTTCCACGAGCAGTACTTC.

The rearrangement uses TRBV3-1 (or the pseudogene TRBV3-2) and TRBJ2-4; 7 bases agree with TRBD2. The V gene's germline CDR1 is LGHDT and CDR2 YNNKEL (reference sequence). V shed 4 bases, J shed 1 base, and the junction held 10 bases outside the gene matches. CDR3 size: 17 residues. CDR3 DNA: TGTGCCAGCAGCCCCTTTGGGGGGGGATCGGCCAAAAACATTCAGTACTTC. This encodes CASSPFGGGSAKNIQYF.

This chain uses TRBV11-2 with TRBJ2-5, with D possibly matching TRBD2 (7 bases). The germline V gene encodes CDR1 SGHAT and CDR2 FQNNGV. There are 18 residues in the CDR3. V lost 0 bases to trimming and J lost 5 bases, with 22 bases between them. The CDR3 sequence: CASSLDPPGGGGRETQYF. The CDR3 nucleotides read TGTGCCAGCAGCTTAGACCCACCCGGGGGAGGGGGAAGGGAGACCCAGTACTTC.

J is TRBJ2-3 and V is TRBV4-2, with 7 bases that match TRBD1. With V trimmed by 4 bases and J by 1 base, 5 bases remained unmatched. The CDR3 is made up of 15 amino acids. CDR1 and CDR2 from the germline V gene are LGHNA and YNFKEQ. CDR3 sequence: CASSLQTGRTDTQYF. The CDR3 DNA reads TGTGCCAGCAGCCTCCAGACAGGGCGCACAGATACGCAGTATTTT.